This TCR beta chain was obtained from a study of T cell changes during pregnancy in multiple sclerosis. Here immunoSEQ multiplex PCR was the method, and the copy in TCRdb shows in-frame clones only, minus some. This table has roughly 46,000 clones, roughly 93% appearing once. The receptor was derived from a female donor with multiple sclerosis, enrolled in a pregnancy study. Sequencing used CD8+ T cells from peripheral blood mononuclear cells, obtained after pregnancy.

The CDR3 region is CASRSDAQGPFF. As DNA, the CDR3 is TGTGCCAGCAGGAGCGACGCTCAGGGGCCTTTCTTT. The chain joins TRBV27 to TRBJ1-1; perhaps TRBD1 as D (6 bases). Trimming took 6 bases from V and 12 from J, leaving 17 bases between them. There are 12 residues in the CDR3. Germline V gives CDR1 MNHEY, CDR2 SMNVEV (reference sequence).